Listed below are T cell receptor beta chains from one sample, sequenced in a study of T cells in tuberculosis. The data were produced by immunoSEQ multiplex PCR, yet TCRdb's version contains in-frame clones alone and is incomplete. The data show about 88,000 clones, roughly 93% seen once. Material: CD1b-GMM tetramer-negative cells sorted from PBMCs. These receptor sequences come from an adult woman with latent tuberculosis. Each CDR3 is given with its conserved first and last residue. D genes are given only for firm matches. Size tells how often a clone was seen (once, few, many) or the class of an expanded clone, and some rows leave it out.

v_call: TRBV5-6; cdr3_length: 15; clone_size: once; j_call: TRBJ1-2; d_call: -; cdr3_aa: CASSSVGGGGYGYTF; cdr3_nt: TGTGCCAGCAGCTCGGTCGGGGGAGGAGGATATGGCTACACCTTC
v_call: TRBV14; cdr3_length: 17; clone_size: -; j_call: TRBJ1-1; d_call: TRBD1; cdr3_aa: CASSRRTGGYENTEAFF; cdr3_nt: TGTGCCAGCAGCCGGAGGACAGGGGGTTATGAGAACACTGAAGCTTTCTTT
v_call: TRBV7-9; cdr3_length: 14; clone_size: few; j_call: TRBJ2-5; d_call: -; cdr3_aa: CASSAQLGLETQYF; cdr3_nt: TGTGCCAGCAGCGCACAACTAGGGTTGGAGACCCAGTACTTC
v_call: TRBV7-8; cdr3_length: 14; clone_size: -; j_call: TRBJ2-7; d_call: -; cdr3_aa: CASRSGKFGYEQYF; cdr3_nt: TGTGCCAGCAGGTCAGGGAAATTCGGATACGAGCAGTACTTC
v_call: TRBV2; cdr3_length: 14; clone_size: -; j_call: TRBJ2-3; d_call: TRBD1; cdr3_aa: CASRRDRGTDTQYF; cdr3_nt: TGTGCCAGCAGGAGGGACAGGGGGACAGATACGCAGTATTTT
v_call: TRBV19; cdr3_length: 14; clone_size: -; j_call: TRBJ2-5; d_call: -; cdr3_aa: CASGEGGVSGTQYF; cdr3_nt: TGTGCCAGTGGTGAAGGTGGGGTAAGCGGGACCCAGTACTTC
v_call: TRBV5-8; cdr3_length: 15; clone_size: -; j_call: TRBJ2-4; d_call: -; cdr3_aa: CASSNGQVQRGIQYF; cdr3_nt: TGTGCCAGCAGTAATGGACAGGTCCAGCGGGGGATTCAGTACTTC
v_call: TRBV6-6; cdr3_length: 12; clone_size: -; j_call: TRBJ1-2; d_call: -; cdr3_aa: CASTSGNYGYTF; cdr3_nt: TGTGCCAGCACTTCAGGGAACTATGGCTACACCTTC
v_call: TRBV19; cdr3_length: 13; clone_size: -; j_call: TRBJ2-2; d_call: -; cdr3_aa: CASKSRNTGELFF; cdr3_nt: TGTGCCAGTAAGTCTAGAAACACCGGGGAGCTGTTTTTT
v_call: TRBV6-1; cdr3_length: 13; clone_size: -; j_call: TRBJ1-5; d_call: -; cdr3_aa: CASKWGSNQPQHF; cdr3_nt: TGTGCCAGCAAATGGGGCTCCAATCAGCCCCAGCATTTT
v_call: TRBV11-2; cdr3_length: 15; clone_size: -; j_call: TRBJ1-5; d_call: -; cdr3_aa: CASSSGGAGSQPQHF; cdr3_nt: TGTGCCAGCAGCTCGGGGGGGGCAGGGTCTCAGCCCCAGCATTTT
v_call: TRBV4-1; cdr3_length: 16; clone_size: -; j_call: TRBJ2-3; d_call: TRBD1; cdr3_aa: CASSLATGSNTDTQYF; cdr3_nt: TGCGCCAGCAGCCTAGCGACAGGGTCCAACACAGATACGCAGTATTTT
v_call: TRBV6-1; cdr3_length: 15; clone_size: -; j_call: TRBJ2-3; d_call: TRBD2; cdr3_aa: CASRTLAGSTDTQYF; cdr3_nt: TGTGCCAGCAGGACCTTAGCGGGGAGCACAGATACGCAGTATTTT
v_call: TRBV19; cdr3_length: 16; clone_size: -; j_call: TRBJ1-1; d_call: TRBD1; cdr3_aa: CASSRTPGTGLTEAFF; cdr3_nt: TGTGCCAGTAGTCGCACCCCCGGGACAGGGCTAACTGAAGCTTTCTTT
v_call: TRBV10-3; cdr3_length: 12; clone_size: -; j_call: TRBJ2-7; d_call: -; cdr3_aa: CAIRTSSYEQYF; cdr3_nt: TGTGCCATCAGGACTAGCTCCTACGAGCAGTACTTC
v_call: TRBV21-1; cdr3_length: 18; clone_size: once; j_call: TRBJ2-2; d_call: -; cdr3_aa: CARKPGLAGETNTGELFF; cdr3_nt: TGTGCCAGAAAACCGGGACTAGCGGGGGAGACGAACACCGGGGAGCTGTTTTTT
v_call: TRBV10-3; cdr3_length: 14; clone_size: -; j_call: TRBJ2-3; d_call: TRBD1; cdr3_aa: CAIRTGQSTDTQYF; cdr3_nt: TGTGCCATCAGGACGGGACAGAGCACAGATACGCAGTATTTT
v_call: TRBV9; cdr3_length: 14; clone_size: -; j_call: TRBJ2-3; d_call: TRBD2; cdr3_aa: CASASGGLTDTQYF; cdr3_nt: TGTGCCAGCGCTAGCGGGGGACTCACAGATACGCAGTATTTT
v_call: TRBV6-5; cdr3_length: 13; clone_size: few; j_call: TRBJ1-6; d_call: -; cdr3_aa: CASSPTGNSPLHF; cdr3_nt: TGTGCCAGCAGCCCGACGGGAAATTCACCCCTCCACTTT
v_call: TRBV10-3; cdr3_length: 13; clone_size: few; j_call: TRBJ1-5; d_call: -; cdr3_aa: CANRQDQHQPQHF; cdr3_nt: TGTGCCAACAGACAGGACCAGCATCAGCCCCAGCATTTT
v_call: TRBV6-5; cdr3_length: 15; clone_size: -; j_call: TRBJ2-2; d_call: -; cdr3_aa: CASSYGLAGTGELFF; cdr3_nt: TGTGCCAGCAGTTACGGGCTAGCCGGGACCGGGGAGCTGTTTTTT
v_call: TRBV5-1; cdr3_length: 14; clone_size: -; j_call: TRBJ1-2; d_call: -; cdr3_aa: CASRISSGADGYTF; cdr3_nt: TGCGCCAGCAGGATATCGTCAGGGGCCGATGGCTACACCTTC
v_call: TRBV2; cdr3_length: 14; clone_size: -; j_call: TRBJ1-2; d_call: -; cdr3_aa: CASSEEYQGYRYTF; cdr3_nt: TGTGCCAGCAGTGAAGAGTATCAGGGGTACCGCTACACCTTC
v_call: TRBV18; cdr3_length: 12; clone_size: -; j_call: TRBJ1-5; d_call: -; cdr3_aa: CASSPVPEPQHF; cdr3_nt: TGTGCCAGCTCACCGGTCCCGGAGCCCCAGCATTTT
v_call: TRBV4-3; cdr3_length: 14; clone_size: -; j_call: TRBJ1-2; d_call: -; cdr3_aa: CASSEETGNYGYTF; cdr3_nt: TGCGCCAGCAGCGAAGAAACAGGGAACTATGGCTACACCTTC
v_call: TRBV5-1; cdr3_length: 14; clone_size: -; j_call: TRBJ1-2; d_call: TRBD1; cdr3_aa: CASSFDRDNYGYTF; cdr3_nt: TGCGCCAGCAGCTTCGACAGGGACAACTATGGCTACACCTTC
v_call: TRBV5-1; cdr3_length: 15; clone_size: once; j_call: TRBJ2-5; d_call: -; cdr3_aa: CASSLEGGTQETQYF; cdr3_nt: TGCGCCAGCAGCTTGGAGGGCGGGACCCAAGAGACCCAGTACTTC
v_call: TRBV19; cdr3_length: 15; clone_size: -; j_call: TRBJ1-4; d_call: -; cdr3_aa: CASSILNRGGEKLFF; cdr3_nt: TGTGCCAGTAGTATCCTAAACAGAGGGGGTGAAAAACTGTTTTTT
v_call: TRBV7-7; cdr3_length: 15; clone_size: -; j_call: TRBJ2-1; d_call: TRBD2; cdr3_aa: CARYLSGGPYNEQFF; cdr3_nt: TGTGCTCGCTACCTTAGCGGGGGGCCATACAATGAGCAGTTCTTC
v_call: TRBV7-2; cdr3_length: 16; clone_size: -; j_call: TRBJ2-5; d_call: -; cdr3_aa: CASSLNSVRGRETQYF; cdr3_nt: TGTGCCAGCAGCTTAAATAGTGTGCGGGGTCGAGAGACCCAGTACTTC
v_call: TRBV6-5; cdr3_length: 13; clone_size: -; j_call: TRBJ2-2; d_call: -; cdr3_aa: CASSYLVTGELFF; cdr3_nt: TGTGCCAGCAGTTACTTAGTCACCGGGGAGCTGTTTTTT
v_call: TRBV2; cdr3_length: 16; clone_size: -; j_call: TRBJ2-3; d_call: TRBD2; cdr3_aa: CASLSGTSVSTDTQYF; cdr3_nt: TGTGCCAGCCTATCCGGGACTAGCGTTAGCACAGATACGCAGTATTTT
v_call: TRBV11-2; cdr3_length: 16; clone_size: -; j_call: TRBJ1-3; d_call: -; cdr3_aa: CASSLWGRSSGNTIYF; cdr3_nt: TGTGCCAGCAGCTTATGGGGCCGGAGCTCTGGAAACACCATATATTTT
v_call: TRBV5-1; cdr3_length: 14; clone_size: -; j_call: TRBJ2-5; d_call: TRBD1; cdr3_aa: CASSSGTGGETQYF; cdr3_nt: TGCGCCAGCAGCTCAGGGACAGGAGGAGAGACCCAGTACTTC
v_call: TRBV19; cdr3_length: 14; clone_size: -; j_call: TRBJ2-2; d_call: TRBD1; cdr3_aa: CASKGTGDTGELFF; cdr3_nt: TGTGCCAGTAAAGGGACAGGGGACACCGGGGAGCTGTTTTTT
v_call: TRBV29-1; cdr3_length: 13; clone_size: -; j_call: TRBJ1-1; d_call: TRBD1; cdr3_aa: CSVGGQGISEAFF; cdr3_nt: TGCAGCGTTGGCGGACAGGGGATCTCTGAAGCTTTCTTT
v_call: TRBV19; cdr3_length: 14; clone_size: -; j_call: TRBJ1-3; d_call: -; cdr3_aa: CASQPRSSGNTIYF; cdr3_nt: TGTGCCAGCCAGCCAAGGAGCTCTGGAAACACCATATATTTT
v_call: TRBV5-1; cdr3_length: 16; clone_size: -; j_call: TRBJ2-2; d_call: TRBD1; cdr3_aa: CASTPSGTGETGELFF; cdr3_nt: TGCGCCAGCACCCCCTCTGGGACAGGGGAGACCGGGGAGCTGTTTTTT
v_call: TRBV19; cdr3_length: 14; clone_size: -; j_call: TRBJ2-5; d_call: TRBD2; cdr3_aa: CASRPAGNQETQYF; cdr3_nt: TGTGCCAGCAGACCAGCGGGGAACCAAGAGACCCAGTACTTC
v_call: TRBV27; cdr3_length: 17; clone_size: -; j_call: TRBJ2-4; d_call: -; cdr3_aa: CASSHLRDKISKNIQYF; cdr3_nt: TGTGCCAGCAGCCACCTCCGGGACAAGATATCCAAAAACATTCAGTACTTC
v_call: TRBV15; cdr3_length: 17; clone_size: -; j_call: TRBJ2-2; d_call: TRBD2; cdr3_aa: CATSRDRTSAGTGELFF; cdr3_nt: TGTGCCACCAGCAGAGACCGGACTAGCGCGGGCACCGGGGAGCTGTTTTTT
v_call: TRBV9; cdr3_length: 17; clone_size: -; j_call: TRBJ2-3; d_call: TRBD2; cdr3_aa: CASSATTSGFSTDTQYF; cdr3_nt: TGTGCCAGCAGCGCTACGACTAGCGGGTTTAGCACAGATACGCAGTATTTT
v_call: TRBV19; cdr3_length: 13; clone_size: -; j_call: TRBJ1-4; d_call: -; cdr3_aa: CASSTWDGGKTVF; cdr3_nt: TGTGCCAGTAGTACGTGGGACGGGGGAAAAACTGTTTTT
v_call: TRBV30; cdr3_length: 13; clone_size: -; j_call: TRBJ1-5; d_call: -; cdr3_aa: CAWSDSFNQPQHF; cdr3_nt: TGTGCCTGGAGTGACAGCTTCAATCAGCCCCAGCATTTT
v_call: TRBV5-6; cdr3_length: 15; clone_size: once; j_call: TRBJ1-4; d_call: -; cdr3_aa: CASSETAGRNEKLFF; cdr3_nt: TGTGCCAGCAGCGAAACAGCGGGACGTAATGAAAAACTGTTTTTT
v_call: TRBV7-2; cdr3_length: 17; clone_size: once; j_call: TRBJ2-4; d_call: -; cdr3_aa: CASSPSGAGQRKNIQYF; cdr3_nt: TGTGCCAGCAGCCCATCGGGGGCGGGACAGAGGAAAAACATTCAGTACTTC
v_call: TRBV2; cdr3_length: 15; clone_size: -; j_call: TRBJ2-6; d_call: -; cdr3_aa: CASSQLLSGANVLTF; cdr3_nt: TGTGCCAGTTCCCAACTACTATCTGGGGCCAACGTCCTGACTTTC
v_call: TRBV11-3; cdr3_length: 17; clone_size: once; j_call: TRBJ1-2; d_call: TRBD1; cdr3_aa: CASTGPQGPLINYGYTF; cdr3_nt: TGTGCCAGCACAGGTCCACAGGGGCCCCTCATTAACTATGGCTACACCTTC
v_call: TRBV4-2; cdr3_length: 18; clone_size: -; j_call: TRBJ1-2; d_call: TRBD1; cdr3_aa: CASSQEFAGGDLRYGYTF; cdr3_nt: TGTGCCAGCAGCCAAGAGTTCGCAGGGGGCGATCTACGGTATGGCTACACCTTC